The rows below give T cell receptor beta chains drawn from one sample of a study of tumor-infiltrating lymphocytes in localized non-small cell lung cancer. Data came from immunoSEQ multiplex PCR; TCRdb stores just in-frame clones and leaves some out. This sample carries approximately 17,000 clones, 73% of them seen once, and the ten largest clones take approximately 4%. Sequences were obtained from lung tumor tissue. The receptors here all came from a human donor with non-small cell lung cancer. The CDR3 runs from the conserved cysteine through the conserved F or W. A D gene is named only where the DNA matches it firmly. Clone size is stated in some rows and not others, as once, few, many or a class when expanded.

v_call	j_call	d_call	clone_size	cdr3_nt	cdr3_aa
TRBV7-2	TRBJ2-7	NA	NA	TGTGCCAGCAGCTTAGAAGTGGGCGAGCAGTACTTC	CASSLEVGEQYF
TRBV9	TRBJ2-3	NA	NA	TGTGCCAGCAGCGTAGCTTTCCCAGATACGCAGTATTTT	CASSVAFPDTQYF
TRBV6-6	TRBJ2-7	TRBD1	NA	TGTGCCAGCAGTGGGGGGACAGGGGAAAACCACGAGCAGTACTTC	CASSGGTGENHEQYF
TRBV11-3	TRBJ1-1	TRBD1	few	TGTGCCAGCAGCTTCTTCAGGGACAGTGAAGCTTTCTTT	CASSFFRDSEAFF
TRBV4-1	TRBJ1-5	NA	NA	TGCGCCAGCAGCCAAGGGGATAGCAATCAGCCCCAGCATTTT	CASSQGDSNQPQHF
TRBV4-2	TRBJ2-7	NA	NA	TGTGCCAGCAGCCAGCTTCTTAGCCTACATTCCTACGAGCAGTACTTC	CASSQLLSLHSYEQYF
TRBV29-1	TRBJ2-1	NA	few	TGCAGCGTTGAAGTGGTACAGATTGTTAATGAGCAGTTCTTC	CSVEVVQIVNEQFF
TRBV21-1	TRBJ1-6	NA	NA	TGTGCCAGCAGCAAAGACAAGGTGAGAAATAATTCACCCCTCCACTTT	CASSKDKVRNNSPLHF
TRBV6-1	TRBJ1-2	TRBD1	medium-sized	TGTGCCAGCAGTGACGGACAGGGGGCCGTTGGCTACACCTTC	CASSDGQGAVGYTF
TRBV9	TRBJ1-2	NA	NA	TGTGCCAGCAGCGTAGATCATGAGGGCCTTGGGAGCTACACCTTC	CASSVDHEGLGSYTF
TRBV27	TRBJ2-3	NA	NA	TGTGCCAGCAGGTGGACAGCGCATTCCACAGATACGCAGTATTTT	CASRWTAHSTDTQYF
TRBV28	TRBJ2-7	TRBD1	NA	TGTGCCAGCAGTCCCGGGACAGGGGTCGAGCAGTACTTC	CASSPGTGVEQYF
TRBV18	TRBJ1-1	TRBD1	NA	TGTGCCAGCTCCCAAGGGACAGATCTAATTGAAGCTTTCTTT	CASSQGTDLIEAFF
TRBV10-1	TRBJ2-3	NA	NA	TGCGCCAGCAGTCAGGATAGCGGCACAGATACGCAGTATTTT	CASSQDSGTDTQYF
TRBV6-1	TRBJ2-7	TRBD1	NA	TGTGCCAGCAGTGAAGGTACAGGGGCTTTCTACGAGCAGTACTTC	CASSEGTGAFYEQYF
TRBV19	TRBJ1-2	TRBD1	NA	TGTGCCAGTAGATTATTGGACAGGGGCACTGGAAGCTATGGCTACACCTTC	CASRLLDRGTGSYGYTF
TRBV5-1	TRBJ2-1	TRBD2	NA	TGCGCCAGCAGCGAAATAGCGGGAGAAGCCAATGAGCAGTTCTTC	CASSEIAGEANEQFF
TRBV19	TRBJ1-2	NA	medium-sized	TGTGCCAGTAGTATCCGCTATGGCTACACCTTC	CASSIRYGYTF
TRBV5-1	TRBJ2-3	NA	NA	TGCGCCAGCAGCTTGGCCCCGGGCTCTAGGACAGATACGCAGTATTTT	CASSLAPGSRTDTQYF
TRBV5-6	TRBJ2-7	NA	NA	TGTGCCAGTAGCTCCGTTTGGGATTCAAGCTCCTACGAGCAGTACTTC	CASSSVWDSSSYEQYF
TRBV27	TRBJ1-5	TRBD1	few	TGTGCCAGCCGGCTAACAGGGGGCTGGAATCAGCCCCAGCATTTT	CASRLTGGWNQPQHF
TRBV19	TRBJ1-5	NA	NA	TGTGCCAGTAGTATGAGGGACGGGGCGGTAAATCAGCCCCAGCATTTT	CASSMRDGAVNQPQHF
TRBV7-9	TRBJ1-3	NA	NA	TGTGCCAGCAGCTTTAAGGACAGCCAAGTGGGAAACACCATATATTTT	CASSFKDSQVGNTIYF
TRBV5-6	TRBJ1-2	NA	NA	TGTGCCAGCAGCGGTTACTATGGCTACACCTTC	CASSGYYGYTF
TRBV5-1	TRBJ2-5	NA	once	TGCGCCAGCACGCAACAGGGCCCGACCCAGTACTTC	CASTQQGPTQYF
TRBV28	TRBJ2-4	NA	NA	TGTGCCAGCAGTTTTCGACAAGAAGGAGCCAAAAACATTCAGTACTTC	CASSFRQEGAKNIQYF
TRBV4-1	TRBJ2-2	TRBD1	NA	TGCGCCAGCAGCCAAAACCCGCCGACAGGGTACACCGGGGAGCTGTTTTTT	CASSQNPPTGYTGELFF
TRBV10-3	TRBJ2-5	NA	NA	TGTGCCATCGCAGAGAGCCAAGAGACCCAGTACTTC	CAIAESQETQYF
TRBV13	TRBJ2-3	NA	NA	TGTGCCAGCAGCCCGGGACTGAGCACAGATACGCAGTATTTT	CASSPGLSTDTQYF
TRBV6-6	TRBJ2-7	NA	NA	TGTGCCAGCAGGAGCGAGTGGGACGAGCAGTACTTC	CASRSEWDEQYF
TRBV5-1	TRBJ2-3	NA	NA	TGCGCCAGCAGCTGGGGGACCCAGGGGAGCGCAGATACGCAGTATTTT	CASSWGTQGSADTQYF
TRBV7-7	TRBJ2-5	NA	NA	TGTGCTAGCAGCTATCAACGGGAGTATAGAGAGACCCAGTACTTC	CASSYQREYRETQYF
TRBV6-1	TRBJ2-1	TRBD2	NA	TGTGCCAGCAGTCGACTAGCGGAGACCTACAATGAGCAGTTCTTC	CASSRLAETYNEQFF
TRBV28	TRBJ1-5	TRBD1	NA	TGTGCCAGCAGTTTAACGGGACAGGGGGATCAGCCCCAGCATTTT	CASSLTGQGDQPQHF
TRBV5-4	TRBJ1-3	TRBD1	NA	TGTGCCAGCAGCTTGACCGGGACAGGCCCCTCTGGAAACACCATATATTTT	CASSLTGTGPSGNTIYF
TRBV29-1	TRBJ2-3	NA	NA	TGCAGCTCAAACAGGGAGACAGATACGCAGTATTTT	CSSNRETDTQYF
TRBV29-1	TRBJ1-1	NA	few	TGCAGCGTTGAAGATGGGCACACTGAAGCTTTCTTT	CSVEDGHTEAFF
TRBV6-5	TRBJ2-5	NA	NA	TGTGCCAGCAGCCAGTCCGGAGCGGTACAAGAGACCCAGTACTTC	CASSQSGAVQETQYF
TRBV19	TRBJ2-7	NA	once	TGTGCCAGTAGTGCACCCTCCTACGAGCAGTACTTC	CASSAPSYEQYF
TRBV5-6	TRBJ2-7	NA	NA	TGTGCCAGCACCCGGACTGCAAGCTCCTACGAGCAGTACTTC	CASTRTASSYEQYF
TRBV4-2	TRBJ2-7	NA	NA	TGTGCCAGCAGCCGATATGGGACTCTGGACGAGCAGTACTTC	CASSRYGTLDEQYF
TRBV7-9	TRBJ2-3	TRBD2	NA	TGTGCCAGCAGCTACTCTAGCGGGAGGGCAGATACGCAGTATTTT	CASSYSSGRADTQYF
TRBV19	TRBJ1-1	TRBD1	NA	TGTGCCAGTAGTAACCACAGGGGCGCGGACACTGAAGCTTTCTTT	CASSNHRGADTEAFF
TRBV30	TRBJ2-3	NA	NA	TGTGCCTGGAGTTCCAGGACTCTCCAGTATTTT	CAWSSRTLQYF
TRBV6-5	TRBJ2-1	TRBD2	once	TGTGCCAGCAGTTACTTTAGGACTAGCGGAAACAATGAGCAGTTCTTC	CASSYFRTSGNNEQFF
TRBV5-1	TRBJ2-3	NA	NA	TGCGCCAGCAGCTTGCGGGGCACAGATACGCAGTATTTT	CASSLRGTDTQYF
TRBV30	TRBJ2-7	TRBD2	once	TGTGCCCTGCAGGGCGGGACTAGCGGGAGGTCCTCCTACGAGCAGTACTTC	CALQGGTSGRSSYEQYF
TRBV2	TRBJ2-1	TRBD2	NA	TGTGCCAGCAGGCACCTCGGGGAGCGGGAGGGCAGGTGGGGCGCCTACAATGAGCAGTTCTTC	CASRHLGEREGRWGAYNEQFF
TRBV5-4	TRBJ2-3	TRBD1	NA	TGTGCCAGCAGCCTGGGCGGGACAGGGTCAGATACGCAGTATTTT	CASSLGGTGSDTQYF
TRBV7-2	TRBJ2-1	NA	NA	TGTGCCAGCAGAAACCCCCGGTCCTACTACAATGAGCAGTTCTTC	CASRNPRSYYNEQFF
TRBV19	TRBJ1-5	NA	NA	TGTGCCAGTAGTATAGAATACGGGCAGCCCCAGCATTTT	CASSIEYGQPQHF
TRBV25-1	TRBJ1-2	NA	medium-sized	TGTGCCAGCAGTGAATCCAGGGTATCTTATGGCTACACCTTC	CASSESRVSYGYTF
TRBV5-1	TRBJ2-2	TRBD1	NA	TGCGCCAGCCGGACGGGGGACAGGGGTTACACCGGGGAGCTGTTTTTT	CASRTGDRGYTGELFF
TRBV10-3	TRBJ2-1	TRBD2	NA	TGTGCCATCAGTGAAGCGGGAGGATACAATGAGCAGTTCTTC	CAISEAGGYNEQFF
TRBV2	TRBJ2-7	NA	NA	TGTGCCAGCAGTGAGGACGGGCCCGGACCCTACGAGCAGTACTTC	CASSEDGPGPYEQYF
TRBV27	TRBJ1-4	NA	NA	TGTGCCAGCAGTCCCCGACAGGCAACTAATGAAAAACTGTTTTTT	CASSPRQATNEKLFF
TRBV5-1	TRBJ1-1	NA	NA	TGCGCCAGCAGCAACCAAGTGAACACTGAAGCTTTCTTT	CASSNQVNTEAFF
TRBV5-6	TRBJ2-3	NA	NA	TGTGCCAGCAGCTTGTTAGGGACCAACACAGATACGCAGTATTTT	CASSLLGTNTDTQYF
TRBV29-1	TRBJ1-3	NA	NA	TGCAGCGTTGTAGGGAGTGGAAACACCATATATTTT	CSVVGSGNTIYF
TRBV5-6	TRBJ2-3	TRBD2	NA	TGTGCCAGCAGCTTCCGGGCGGGAGGGCGTGGAGATACGCAGTATTTT	CASSFRAGGRGDTQYF